This section outlines one T cell receptor (beta chain) sequence together with its context. Its antigen is not yet known. Per-nucleotide qualities are absent, and no much larger clonotype sits a single base away. Spanning cysteine to phenylalanine, the CDR3 consists of 15 amino acids. The DNA shown is the 45-base CDR3, in frame from base 1. For CDR1 and CDR2, the germline V gene lists SGHAT and FQNNGV. Unmatched junction bases come to 6, with V trimmed by 5 bases and J by 7 bases. This record belongs to a study of T cells in Graves' hyperthyroidism and ophthalmopathy (dated by TCRdb to the late 2010s). With respect to the entire study: Peripheral blood was collected at initial diagnosis, before any treatment. The paper reports TCR Vbeta CDR3 sequencing of over 130 peripheral blood samples: approximately 41 ophthalmopathy, fewer than 80 hyperthyroidism and around 17 progressor patients. In over five Graves' hyperthyroidism patients, the study also compared T-cell repertoires from thyroid tissue with T-cell repertoires from blood. TCR V-J signatures able to tell the groups apart were searched for in a discovery cohort of around 95 patients, of whom over 40 had Graves' ophthalmopathy and 57 had stable Graves' hyperthyroidism. Prospective prediction of ophthalmopathy was tested in an independent validation cohort consisting of 18 hyperthyroidism patients and around 16 patients who later progressed to ophthalmopathy. The 100 or so discovery patients were randomly split 7:3 into training and test sets. Following sampling, methimazole starting at 30 mg daily was given to hyperthyroidism patients, and high-dose intravenous methylprednisolone was given to ophthalmopathy patients.

What the authors observed across the whole study: In validation, the model predicted progression to ophthalmopathy a median of about 6 months before onset, with 65% to 71% sensitivity and about 75% specificity. No statistical method was used to fix the sample size in advance, and group allocation was not hidden from the investigators. Most expanded thyroid clonotypes (frequency above 0.001) were also detected in blood, a finding suggesting that blood repertoires may reflect thyroid immune responses. A 13 V-J signature model separated ophthalmopathy from stable hyperthyroidism, with around 91% sensitivity and around 84% specificity in cross-validation and 80%/75% in testing.

TCR beta CDR3 regions were amplified from RNA transcripts. The first round of RT-PCR for the TCR CDR3 was performed with the HTBI primer set and the Qiagen OneStep RT-PCR kit. Libraries were constructed in a second round of multiplex PCR, after which size selection and purification were carried out. Sequencing of the libraries was done on an Illumina HiSeq2000 using paired-end 100 bp reads. For the original study's pipeline: SOAPnuke was used to process the raw data, throwing out any read that contained adapters or uncalled bases, had a mean Phred below 15, or lacked an exact constant-primer or identifier match. COPE v1.2.5 was used to merge high-quality paired reads, and clonotypes were defined as unique nucleotide sequences. MiTCR v1.1 was used to align clonotypes to the IMGT TRBV, TRBD and TRBJ reference segments. Only V-J combinations with frequency above 0.0001, covering roughly 99% of repertoires, were analysed. A TCS score was defined as the ratio of F50 (clonal expansion) to E x V (chaos), with BLOSUM62-based TCRdist applied between CDR3 peptides within each V-J. Welch's t-statistics and random forest reduced around 520 V-J features to roughly 13, which were used in a naive Bayes classifier (R e1071). TCRdb redid the processing of the public reads, applying fastp at Q25 and MiXCR, and retained in-frame beta chains. Rows matching on CDR3 protein sequence are summarized as one entry with the most common DNA and genes. In this record, the V and J calls reflect TCRdb's handling and not the investigators' own analysis. This sample comprises 550,000 to 850,000 distinct CDR3 sequences, around 20% of them detected only once. The top ten clonotypes cover approximately 16% of the sample.

The hyperthyroidism patients were between 18 and 65 years old and newly diagnosed, with a disease duration of less than 2 months. The study excluded patients with uncontrolled infections, other autoimmune diseases, pregnancy or lactation. Diagnoses were established on the basis of clinical symptoms, serum thyroxine and TRAb, thyroid ultrasound, and orbital computed tomography. Blood from progressor patients was drawn when they were first diagnosed with hyperthyroidism, before any ophthalmopathy symptoms appeared. PBMCs were isolated from about 9 ml of fresh peripheral blood by Ficoll-Paque density gradient centrifugation. Progressor patients were first diagnosed with Graves' hyperthyroidism and then developed ophthalmopathy during follow-up. Total RNA was extracted with Trizol reagent, and quality was checked on an Agilent 2100 Bioanalyzer.

The specimen was blood. The sequence was collected from a woman in her forties or fifties with Graves' hyperthyroidism that later progressed to Graves' ophthalmopathy. Recombination connected TRBV11-2 to TRBJ1-6; 9 central nucleotides agree with TRBD1. The DNA reads TGTGCCAGCAGCCACCCGGGACAGGGCAATTCACCCCTCCACTTT. Its amino acids are CASSHPGQGNSPLHF.